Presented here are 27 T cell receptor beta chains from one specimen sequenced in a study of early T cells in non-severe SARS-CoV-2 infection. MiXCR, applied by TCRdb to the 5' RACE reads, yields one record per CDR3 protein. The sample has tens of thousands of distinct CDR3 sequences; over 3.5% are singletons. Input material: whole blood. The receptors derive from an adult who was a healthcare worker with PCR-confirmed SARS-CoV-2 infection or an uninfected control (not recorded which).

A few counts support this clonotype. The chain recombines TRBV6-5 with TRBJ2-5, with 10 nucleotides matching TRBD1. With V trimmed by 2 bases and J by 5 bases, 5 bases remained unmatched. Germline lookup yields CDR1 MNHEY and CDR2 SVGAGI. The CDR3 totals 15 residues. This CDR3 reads CASSYGTGVGETQYF. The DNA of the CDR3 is TGTGCCAGCAGTTACGGGACAGGGGTGGGGGAGACCCAGTACTTC.

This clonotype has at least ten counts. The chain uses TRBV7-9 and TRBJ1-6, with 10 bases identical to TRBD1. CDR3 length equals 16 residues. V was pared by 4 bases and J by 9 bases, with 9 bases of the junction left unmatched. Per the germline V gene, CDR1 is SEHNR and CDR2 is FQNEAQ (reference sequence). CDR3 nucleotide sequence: TGTGCCAGCAGCTCCCAATTGGACAGGGGGGGTTCACCCCTCCACTTT. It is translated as CASSSQLDRGGSPLHF. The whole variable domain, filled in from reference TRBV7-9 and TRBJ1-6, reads DTGVSQNPRHKITKRGQNVTFRCDPISEHNRLYWYRQTLGQGPEFLTYFQNEAQLEKSRLLSDRFSAERPKGSFSTLEIQRTEQGDSAMYLCASSSQLDRGGSPLHFGNGTRLTVT.

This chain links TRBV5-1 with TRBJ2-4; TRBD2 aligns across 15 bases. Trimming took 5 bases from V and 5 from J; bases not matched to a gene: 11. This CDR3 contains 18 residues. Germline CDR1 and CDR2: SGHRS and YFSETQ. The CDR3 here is CASRPGLAGGHRQNIQYF. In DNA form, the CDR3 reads TGCGCCAGCAGACCCGGACTAGCGGGGGGGCATCGGCAAAACATTCAGTACTTC.

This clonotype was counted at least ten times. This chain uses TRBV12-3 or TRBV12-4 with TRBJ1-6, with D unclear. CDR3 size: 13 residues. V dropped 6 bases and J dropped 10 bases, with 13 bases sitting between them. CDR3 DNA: TGTGCCAGCAGAGGACCCAGTGGCTCACCCCTCCACTTT. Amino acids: CASRGPSGSPLHF.

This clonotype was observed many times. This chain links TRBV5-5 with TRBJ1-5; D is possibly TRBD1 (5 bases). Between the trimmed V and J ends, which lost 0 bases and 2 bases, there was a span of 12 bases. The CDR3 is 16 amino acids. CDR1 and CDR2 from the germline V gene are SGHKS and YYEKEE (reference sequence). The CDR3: CASSLEGLGGNQPQHF. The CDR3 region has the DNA TGTGCCAGCAGCTTGGAGGGGCTAGGGGGCAATCAGCCCCAGCATTTT.

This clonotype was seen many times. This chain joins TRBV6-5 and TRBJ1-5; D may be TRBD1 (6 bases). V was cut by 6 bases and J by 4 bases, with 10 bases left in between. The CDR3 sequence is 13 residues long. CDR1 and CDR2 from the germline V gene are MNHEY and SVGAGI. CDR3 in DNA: TGTGCCAGCAGGAGTAGGGGGAATCAGCCCCAGCATTTT. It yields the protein CASRSRGNQPQHF.

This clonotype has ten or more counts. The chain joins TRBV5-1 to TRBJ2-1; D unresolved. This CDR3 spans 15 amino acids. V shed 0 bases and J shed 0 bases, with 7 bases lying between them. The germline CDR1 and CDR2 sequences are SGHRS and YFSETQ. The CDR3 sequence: CASSLGPSSYNEQFF. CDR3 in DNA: TGCGCCAGCAGCTTGGGGCCGAGCTCCTACAATGAGCAGTTCTTC.

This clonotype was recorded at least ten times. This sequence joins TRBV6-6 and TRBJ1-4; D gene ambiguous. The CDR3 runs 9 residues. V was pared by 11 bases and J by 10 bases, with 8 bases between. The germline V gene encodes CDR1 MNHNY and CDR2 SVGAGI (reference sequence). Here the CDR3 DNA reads TGTGCCTGCGGTGGAAAACTGTTTTTT. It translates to CACGGKLFF.

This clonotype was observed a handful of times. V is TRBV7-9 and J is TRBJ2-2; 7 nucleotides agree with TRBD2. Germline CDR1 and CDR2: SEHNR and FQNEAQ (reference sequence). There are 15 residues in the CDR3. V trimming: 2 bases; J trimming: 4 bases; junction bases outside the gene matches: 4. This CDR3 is CASSLRGDGTGELFF. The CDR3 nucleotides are TGTGCCAGCAGCTTACGGGGGGACGGCACCGGGGAGCTGTTTTTT.

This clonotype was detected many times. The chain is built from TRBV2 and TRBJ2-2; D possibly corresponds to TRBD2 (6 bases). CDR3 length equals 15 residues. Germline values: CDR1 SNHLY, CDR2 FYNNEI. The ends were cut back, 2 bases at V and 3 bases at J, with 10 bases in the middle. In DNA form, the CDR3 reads TGTGCCAGCAGTGAATTAGGAGGGGACACCGGGGAGCTGTTTTTT. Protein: CASSELGGDTGELFF.

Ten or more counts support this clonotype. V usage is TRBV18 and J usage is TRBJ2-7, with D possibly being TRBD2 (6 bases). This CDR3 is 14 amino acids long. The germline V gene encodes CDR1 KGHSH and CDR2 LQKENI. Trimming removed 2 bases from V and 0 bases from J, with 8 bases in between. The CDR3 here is CASSPRRDSYEQYF. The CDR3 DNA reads TGTGCCAGCTCACCAAGGCGGGACTCCTACGAGCAGTACTTC.

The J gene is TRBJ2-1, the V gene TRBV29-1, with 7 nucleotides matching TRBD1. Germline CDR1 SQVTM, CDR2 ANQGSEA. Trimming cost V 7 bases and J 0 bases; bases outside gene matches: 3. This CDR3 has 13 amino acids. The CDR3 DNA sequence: TGCAGCGGAAGGACAGGCTCCTACAATGAGCAGTTCTTC. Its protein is CSGRTGSYNEQFF.

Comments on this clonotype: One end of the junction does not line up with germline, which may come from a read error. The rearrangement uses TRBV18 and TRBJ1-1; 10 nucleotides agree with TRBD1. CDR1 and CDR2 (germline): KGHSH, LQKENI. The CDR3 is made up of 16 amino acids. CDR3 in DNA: TGTGCCAGCTCACCCATACCTGAGACAGGGGGCACTGAAGTTTTCTTT. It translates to CASSPIPETGGTEVFF.

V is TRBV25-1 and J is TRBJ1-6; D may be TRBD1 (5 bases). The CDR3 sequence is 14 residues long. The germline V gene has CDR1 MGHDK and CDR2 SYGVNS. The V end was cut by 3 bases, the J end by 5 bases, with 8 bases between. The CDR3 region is CASSDGTNNSPLHF. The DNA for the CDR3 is TGTGCCAGCAGTGACGGGACGAATAATTCACCCCTCCACTTT. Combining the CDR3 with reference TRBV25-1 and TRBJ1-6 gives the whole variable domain EADIYQTPRYLVIGTGKKITLECSQTMGHDKMYWYQQDPGMELHLIHYSYGVNSTEKGDLSSESTVSRIRTEHFPLTLESARPSHTSQYLCASSDGTNNSPLHFGNGTRLTVT.

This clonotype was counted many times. CDR3 nucleotides: TGTGCCAGCAGGGGGGGGAATCAGCCCCAGCATTTT. Its protein product is CASRGGNQPQHF. The rearrangement joins TRBV28 to TRBJ1-5, with a tentative D call TRBD1 (5 bases). The CDR3 is 12 residues long. The V and J ends lost 6 bases and 4 bases respectively, with 7 bases between them. Germline V gene sequence: CDR1 MDHEN, CDR2 SYDVKM.

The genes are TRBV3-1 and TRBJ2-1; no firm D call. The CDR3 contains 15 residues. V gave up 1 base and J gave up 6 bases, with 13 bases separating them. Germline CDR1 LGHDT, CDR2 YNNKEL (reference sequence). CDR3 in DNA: TGTGCCAGCAGCCAAGTCCGCGCCATGAGCAATGAGCAGTTCTTC. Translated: CASSQVRAMSNEQFF.

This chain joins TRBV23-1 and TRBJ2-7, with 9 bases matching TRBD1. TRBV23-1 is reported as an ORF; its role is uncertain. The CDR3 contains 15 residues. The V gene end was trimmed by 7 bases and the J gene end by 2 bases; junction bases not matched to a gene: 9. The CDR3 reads CASKAGDRDTYEQYF. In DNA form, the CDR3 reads TGCGCCAGCAAGGCTGGGGACAGGGATACCTACGAGCAGTACTTC.

This CDR3 is CASSTTGDTGELFF. The CDR3 DNA reads TGTGCCAGTAGCACGACAGGGGACACCGGGGAGCTGTTTTTT. This chain links TRBV19 with TRBJ2-2, with 8 bases that match TRBD1. Per germline, CDR1 LNHDA and CDR2 SQIVND (reference sequence). V was clipped by 6 bases and J by 3 bases; unmatched bases: 3. The CDR3 has 14 residues.

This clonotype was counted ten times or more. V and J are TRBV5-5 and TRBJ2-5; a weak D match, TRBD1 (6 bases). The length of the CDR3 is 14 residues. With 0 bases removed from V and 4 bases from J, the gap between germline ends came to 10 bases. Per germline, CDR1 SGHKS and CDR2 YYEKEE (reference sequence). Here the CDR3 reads CASSLDQGRETQYF. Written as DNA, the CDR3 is TGTGCCAGCAGCTTGGATCAGGGGCGAGAGACCCAGTACTTC.

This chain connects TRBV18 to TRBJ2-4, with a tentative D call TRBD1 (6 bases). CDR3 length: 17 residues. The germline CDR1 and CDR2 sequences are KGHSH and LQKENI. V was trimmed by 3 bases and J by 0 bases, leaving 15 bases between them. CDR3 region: CASSPPGALTAKNIQYF. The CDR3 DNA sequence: TGTGCCAGCTCACCCCCAGGGGCCTTGACAGCCAAAAACATTCAGTACTTC. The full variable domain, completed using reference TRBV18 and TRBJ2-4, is NAGVMQNPRHLVRRRGQEARLRCSPMKGHSHVYWYRQLPEEGLKFMVYLQKENIIDESGMPKERFSAEFPKEGPSILRIQQVVRGDSAAYFCASSPPGALTAKNIQYFGAGTRLSVL.

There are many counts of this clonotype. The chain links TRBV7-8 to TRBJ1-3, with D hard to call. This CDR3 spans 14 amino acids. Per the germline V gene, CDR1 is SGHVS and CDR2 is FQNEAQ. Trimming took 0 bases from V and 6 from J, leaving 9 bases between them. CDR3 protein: CASSLAWQKNTIYF. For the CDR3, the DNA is TGTGCCAGCAGCTTAGCTTGGCAGAAAAACACCATATATTTT.

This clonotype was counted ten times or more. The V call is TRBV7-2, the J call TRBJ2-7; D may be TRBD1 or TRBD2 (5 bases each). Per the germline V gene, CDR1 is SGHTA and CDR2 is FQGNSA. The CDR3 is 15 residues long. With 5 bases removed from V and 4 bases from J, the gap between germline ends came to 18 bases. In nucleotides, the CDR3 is TGTGCCAGCAGCCGGGGTGCCGGGACGTCGTACGAGCAGTACTTC. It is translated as CASSRGAGTSYEQYF.

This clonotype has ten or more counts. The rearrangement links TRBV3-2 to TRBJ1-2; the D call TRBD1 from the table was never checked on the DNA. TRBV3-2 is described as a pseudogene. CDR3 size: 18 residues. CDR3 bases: TGTGCCAGCAGCCTCAACTCGGACGGCGTTGGGGCGAACTATGGCTACACCTTC. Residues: CASSLNSDGVGANYGYTF.

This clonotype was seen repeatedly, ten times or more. CDR3 nucleotide sequence: TGTGCCAGCAGCTTAAGGGGGAAGAACACCGGGGAGCTGTTTTTT. This translates into CASSLRGKNTGELFF. J is TRBJ2-2 and V is TRBV7-6; D may be TRBD1 (6 bases). Between the trimmed V and J ends, which lost 2 bases and 1 base, there was a span of 8 bases. Per germline, CDR1 SGHVS and CDR2 FNYEAQ. CDR3 length: 15 residues.

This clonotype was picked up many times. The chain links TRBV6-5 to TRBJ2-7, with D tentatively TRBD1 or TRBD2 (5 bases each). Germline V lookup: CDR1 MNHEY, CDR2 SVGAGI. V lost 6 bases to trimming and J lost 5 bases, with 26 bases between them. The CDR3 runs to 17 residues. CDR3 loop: CASRSFRVARTDDEQYF. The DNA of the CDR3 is TGTGCCAGCAGGTCGTTCAGGGTTGCACGGACTGATGACGAGCAGTACTTC.

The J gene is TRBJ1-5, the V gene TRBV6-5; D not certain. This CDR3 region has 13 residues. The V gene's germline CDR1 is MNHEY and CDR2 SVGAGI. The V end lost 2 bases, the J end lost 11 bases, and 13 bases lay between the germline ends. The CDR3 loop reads CASSYGERAAQHF. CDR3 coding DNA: TGTGCCAGCAGTTACGGAGAGCGGGCGGCCCAGCATTTT.

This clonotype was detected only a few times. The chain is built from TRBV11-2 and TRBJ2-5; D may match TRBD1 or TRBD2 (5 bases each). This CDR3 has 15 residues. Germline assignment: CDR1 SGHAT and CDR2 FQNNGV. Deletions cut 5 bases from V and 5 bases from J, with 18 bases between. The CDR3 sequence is CASSANRPGRETQYF. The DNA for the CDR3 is TGTGCCAGCAGCGCTAACAGGCCGGGAAGGGAGACCCAGTACTTC.